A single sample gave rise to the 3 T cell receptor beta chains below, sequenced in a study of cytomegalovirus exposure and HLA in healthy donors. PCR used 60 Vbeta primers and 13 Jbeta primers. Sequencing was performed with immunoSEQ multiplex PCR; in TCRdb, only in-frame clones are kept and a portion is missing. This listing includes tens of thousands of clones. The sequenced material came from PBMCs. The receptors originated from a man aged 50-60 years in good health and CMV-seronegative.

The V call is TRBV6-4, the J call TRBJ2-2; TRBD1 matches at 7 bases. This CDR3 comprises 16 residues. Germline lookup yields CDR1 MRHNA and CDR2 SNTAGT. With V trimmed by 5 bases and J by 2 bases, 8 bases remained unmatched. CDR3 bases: TGTGCCAGCAGTTTGACAGGGACGATAAACACCGGGGAGCTGTTTTTT. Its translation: CASSLTGTINTGELFF.

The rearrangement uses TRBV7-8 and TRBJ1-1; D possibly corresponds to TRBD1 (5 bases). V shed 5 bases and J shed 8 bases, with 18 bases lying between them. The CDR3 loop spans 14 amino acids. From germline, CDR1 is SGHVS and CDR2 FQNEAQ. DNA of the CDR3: TGTGCCAGCAGCACCTCCCTAGACAGACGGGAAGCTTTCTTT. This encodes CASSTSLDRREAFF.

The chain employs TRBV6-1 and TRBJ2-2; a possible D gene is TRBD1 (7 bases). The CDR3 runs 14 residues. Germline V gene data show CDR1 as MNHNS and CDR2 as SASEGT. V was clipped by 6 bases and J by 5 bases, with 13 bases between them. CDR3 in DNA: TGTGCCAGCAGGAGGGACAGCGGGACCGGGGAGCTGTTTTTT. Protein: CASRRDSGTGELFF.